This T cell receptor (beta chain) was sequenced in a study of blood T cell repertoires in COVID-19. In the study's own analysis: Reference gene primer amplification gave estimated nucleated cell counts. The repertoire was sequenced with immunoSEQ multiplex PCR; TCRdb's copy has only in-frame clones and lacks some. The D gene and trimming were derived from the DNA, and the V and J assignments and clone size from that table. The sample lists 110,000 to 150,000 clones, 75% to 85% occurring once. From germline, CDR1 is SGHVS and CDR2 FNYEAQ. Trimming removed 1 base at V and 4 bases at J, with 16 bases between. CDR3 length: 16 amino acids.

The clonotype comes from a woman aged 45-65 years with acute or convalescent COVID-19. The chain uses TRBV7-6 and TRBJ1-1, with D tentatively TRBD1 (6 bases). Sequencing was performed on peripheral blood. CDR3 in DNA: TGTGCCAGCAGCTTAGGACAGGAGCTACTGGGCACTGAAGCTTTCTTT. It yields the protein CASSLGQELLGTEAFF.